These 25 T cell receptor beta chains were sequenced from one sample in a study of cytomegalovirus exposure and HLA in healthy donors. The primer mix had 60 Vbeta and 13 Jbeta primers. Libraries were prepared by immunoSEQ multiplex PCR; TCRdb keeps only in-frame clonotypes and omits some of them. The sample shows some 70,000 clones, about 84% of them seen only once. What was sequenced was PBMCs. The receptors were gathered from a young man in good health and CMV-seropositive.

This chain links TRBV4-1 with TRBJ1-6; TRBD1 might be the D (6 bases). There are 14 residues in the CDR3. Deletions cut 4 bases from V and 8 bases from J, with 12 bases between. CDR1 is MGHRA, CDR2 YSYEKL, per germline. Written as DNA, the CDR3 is TGCGCCAGCAGCCCGACAGGACCATATTCACCCCTCCACTTT. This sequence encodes CASSPTGPYSPLHF.

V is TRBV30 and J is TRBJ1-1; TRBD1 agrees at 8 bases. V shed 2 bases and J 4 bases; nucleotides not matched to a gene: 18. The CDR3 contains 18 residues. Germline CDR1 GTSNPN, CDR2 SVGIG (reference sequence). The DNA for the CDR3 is TGTGCCTGGAGTAGATTTATCCGGACAGGGAGTGGTGGCACTGAAGCTTTCTTT. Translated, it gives CAWSRFIRTGSGGTEAFF.

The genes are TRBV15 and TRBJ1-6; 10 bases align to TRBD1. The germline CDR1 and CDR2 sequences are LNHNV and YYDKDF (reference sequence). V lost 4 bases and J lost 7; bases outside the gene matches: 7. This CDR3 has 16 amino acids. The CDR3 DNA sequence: TGTGCCACCAGCATGGGTCGGGACAGGGGAAATTCACCCCTCCACTTT. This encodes CATSMGRDRGNSPLHF.

This CDR3 is CASSPSQGGSYEQYF. The DNA of the CDR3 is TGCGCCAGCAGCCCCAGCCAGGGCGGTTCCTACGAGCAGTACTTC. This rearrangement joins TRBV4-1 to TRBJ2-7, with D possibly matching TRBD1 (5 bases). This CDR3 has 15 amino acids. The germline gives CDR1 MGHRA, CDR2 YSYEKL. Trimming shortened V by 4 bases and J by 1 base, and 14 bases separated the two germline ends.

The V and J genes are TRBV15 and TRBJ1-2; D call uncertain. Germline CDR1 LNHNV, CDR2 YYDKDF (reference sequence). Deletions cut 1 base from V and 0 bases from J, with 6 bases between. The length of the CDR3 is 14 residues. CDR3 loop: CATSRGLTNYGYTF. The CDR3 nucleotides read TGTGCCACCAGCAGAGGACTGACTAACTATGGCTACACCTTC.

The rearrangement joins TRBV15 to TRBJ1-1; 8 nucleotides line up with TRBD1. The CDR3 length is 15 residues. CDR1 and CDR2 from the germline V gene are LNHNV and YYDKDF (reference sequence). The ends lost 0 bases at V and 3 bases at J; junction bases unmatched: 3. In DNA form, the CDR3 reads TGTGCCACCAGCAGAGACCGGGACAGGTACACTGAAGCTTTCTTT. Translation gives CATSRDRDRYTEAFF.

CDR3 residues: CASSRPGQGENEQFF. DNA for the CDR3: TGTGCCAGCAGCCGACCGGGACAGGGGGAAAATGAGCAGTTCTTC. The chain is built from TRBV14 and TRBJ2-1; 11 bases match TRBD1. Trimming cost V 4 bases and J 7 bases; bases outside gene matches: 6. The CDR3 loop spans 15 amino acids. Germline CDR1 is SGHDN and CDR2 is FVKESK.

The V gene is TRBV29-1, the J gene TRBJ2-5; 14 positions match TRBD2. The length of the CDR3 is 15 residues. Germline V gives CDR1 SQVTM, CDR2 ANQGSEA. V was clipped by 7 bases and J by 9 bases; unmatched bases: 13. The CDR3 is CSAWTSGGSEEPQYF. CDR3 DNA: TGCAGCGCTTGGACTAGCGGGGGGTCTGAGGAGCCCCAGTACTTC.

The CDR3 loop reads CASSYKNPGQGNSPLHF. CDR3 nucleotide sequence: TGTGCCAGCAGCTACAAAAATCCGGGACAGGGAAATTCACCCCTCCACTTT. The chain uses TRBV5-4 and TRBJ1-6, with TRBD1 identical over 9 bases. The ends lost 3 bases at V and 7 bases at J; junction bases unmatched: 11. Germline V CDR1 and CDR2: SGHNT, YYREEE (reference sequence). The CDR3 has 17 residues.

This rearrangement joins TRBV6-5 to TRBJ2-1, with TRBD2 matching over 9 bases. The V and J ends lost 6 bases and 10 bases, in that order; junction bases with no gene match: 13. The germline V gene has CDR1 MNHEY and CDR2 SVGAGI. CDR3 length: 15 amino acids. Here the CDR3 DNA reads TGTGCCAGCAGCCCGGCTAGCGGGATCGTCAGGGAGCAGTTCTTC. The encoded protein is CASSPASGIVREQFF.

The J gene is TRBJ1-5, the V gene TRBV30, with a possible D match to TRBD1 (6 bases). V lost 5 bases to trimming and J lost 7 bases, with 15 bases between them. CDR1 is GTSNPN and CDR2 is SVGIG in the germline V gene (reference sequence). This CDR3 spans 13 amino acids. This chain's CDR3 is CAWSRGSYQPQHF. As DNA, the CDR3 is TGTGCCTGGTCGAGGGGGTCTTACCAGCCCCAGCATTTT.

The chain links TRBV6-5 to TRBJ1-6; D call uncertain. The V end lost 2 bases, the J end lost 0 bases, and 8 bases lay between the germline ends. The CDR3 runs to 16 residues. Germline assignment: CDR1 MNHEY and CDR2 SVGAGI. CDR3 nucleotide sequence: TGTGCCAGCAGTTACGAGAGGAGCTCCTATAATTCACCCCTCCACTTT. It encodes CASSYERSSYNSPLHF.

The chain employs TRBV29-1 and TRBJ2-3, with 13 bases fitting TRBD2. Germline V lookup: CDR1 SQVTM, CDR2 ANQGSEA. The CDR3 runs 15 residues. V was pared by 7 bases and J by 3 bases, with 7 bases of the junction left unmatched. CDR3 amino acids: CSGRGLAGETDTQYF. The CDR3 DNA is TGCAGCGGCAGAGGACTAGCGGGAGAAACAGATACGCAGTATTTT.

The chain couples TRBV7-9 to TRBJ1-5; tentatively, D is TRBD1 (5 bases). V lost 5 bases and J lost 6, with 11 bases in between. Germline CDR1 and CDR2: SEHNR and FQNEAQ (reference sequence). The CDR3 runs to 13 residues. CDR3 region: CASSLQGGQPQHF. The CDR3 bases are TGTGCCAGCAGCCTCCAGGGCGGTCAGCCCCAGCATTTT.

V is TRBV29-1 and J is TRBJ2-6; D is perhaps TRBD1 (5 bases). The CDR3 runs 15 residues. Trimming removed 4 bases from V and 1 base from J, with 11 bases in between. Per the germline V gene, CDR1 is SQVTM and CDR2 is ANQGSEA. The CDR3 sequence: CSVGHPGSGANVLTF. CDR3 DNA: TGCAGCGTTGGTCACCCAGGGTCTGGGGCCAACGTCCTGACTTTC.

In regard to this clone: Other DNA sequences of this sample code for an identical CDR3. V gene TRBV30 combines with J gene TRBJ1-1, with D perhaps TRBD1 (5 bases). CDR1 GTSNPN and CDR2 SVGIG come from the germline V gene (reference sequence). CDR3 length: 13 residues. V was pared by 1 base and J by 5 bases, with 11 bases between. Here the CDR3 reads CAWSAGGGTEAFF. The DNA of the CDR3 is TGTGCCTGGAGTGCGGGCGGGGGAACTGAAGCTTTCTTT.

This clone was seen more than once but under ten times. Here the CDR3 DNA reads TGTGCCAGCAGTGCCACAGGGATCTCTGGCTACACCTTC. Translated, it gives CASSATGISGYTF. V usage is TRBV27 and J usage is TRBJ1-2; D possibly corresponds to TRBD1 (6 bases). The CDR3 length is 13 residues. Trimming took 5 bases from V and 7 from J, leaving 14 bases between them. Germline values: CDR1 MNHEY, CDR2 SMNVEV (reference sequence).

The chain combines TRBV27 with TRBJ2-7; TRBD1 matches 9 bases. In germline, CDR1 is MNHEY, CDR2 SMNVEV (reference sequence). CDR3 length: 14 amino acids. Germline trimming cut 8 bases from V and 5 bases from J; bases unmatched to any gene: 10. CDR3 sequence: CASGRQGGWDEQYF. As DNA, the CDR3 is TGTGCCAGCGGCCGACAGGGGGGGTGGGACGAGCAGTACTTC.

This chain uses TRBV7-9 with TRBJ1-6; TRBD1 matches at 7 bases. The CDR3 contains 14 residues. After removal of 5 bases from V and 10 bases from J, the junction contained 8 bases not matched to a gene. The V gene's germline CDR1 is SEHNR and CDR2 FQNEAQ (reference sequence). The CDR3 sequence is CASSLRQGESPLHF. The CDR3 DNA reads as TGTGCCAGCAGCCTCCGACAGGGAGAATCACCCCTCCACTTT.

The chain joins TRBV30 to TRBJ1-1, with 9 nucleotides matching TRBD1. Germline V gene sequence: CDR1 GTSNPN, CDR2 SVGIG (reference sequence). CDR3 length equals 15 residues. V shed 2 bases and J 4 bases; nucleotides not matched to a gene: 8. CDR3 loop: CAWSPPGQGFTEAFF. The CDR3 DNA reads TGTGCCTGGAGTCCTCCGGGACAGGGATTCACTGAAGCTTTCTTT.

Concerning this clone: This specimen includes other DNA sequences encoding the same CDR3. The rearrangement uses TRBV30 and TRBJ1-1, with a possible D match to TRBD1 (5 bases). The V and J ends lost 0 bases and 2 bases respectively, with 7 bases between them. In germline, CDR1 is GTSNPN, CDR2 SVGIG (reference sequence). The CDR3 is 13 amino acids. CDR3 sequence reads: CAWSVQGNTEAFF. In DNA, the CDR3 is TGTGCCTGGAGTGTTCAGGGCAACACTGAAGCTTTCTTT. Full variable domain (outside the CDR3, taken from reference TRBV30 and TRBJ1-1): SQTIHQWPATLVQPVGSPLSLECTVEGTSNPNLYWYRQAAGRGLQLLFYSVGIGQISSEVPQNLSASRPQDRQFILSSKKLLLSDSGFYLCAWSVQGNTEAFFGQGTRLTVV.

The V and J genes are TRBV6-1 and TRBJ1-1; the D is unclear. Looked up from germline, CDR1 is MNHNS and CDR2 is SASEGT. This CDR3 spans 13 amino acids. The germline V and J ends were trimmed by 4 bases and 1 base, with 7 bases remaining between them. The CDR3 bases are TGTGCCAGCAGTGGCGCGGGGAACACTGAAGCTTTCTTT. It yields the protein CASSGAGNTEAFF.

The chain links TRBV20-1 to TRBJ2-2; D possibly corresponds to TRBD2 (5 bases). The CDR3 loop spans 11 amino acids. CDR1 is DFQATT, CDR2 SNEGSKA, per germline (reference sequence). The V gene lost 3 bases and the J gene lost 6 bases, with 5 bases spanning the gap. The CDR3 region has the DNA TGCAGTGCTAGGGGAGCCGGGGAGCTGTTTTTT. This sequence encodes CSARGAGELFF.

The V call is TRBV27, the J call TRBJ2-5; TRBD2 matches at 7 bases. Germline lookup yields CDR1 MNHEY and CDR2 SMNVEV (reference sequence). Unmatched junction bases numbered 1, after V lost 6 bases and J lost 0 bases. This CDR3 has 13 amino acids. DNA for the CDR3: TGTGCCAGCAGGCGGGAGAACCAAGAGACCCAGTACTTC. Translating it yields CASRRENQETQYF.

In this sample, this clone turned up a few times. The CDR3 DNA reads as TGTGCCAGCAGGCGGACAGTCAACACTGAAGCTTTCTTT. Protein: CASRRTVNTEAFF. The rearrangement joins TRBV6-5 to TRBJ1-1; tentatively, D is TRBD1 (6 bases). Germline V gives CDR1 MNHEY, CDR2 SVGAGI. This CDR3 region has 13 residues. The V and J ends lost 6 bases and 2 bases respectively, with 10 bases between them.